This TCR beta chain was documented in a study of blood T cell repertoires in COVID-19. Authors' analysis steps: Estimated nucleated cell counts came from reference gene primer amplification. Only in-frame clones appear in the TCRdb table, and some are missing; sequencing was by immunoSEQ multiplex PCR. V and J calls and clone size are as listed in that table; D and trimming were resolved from the DNA. Altogether about 40,000 clones are present, approximately 91% being singletons, with the ten largest covering about 15%. Trimming took off 0 bases at V and 2 bases at J, with 12 bases between the two ends. CDR3 size: 16 residues. Per germline, CDR1 MNHEY and CDR2 SVGEGT.

The source of this sequence is a woman between 25 and 40 years old in a cohort sampled during active COVID-19. Sequencing was performed on peripheral blood. The V and J genes are TRBV6-2 or TRBV6-3 and TRBJ2-3; maybe TRBD2 (7 bases). The CDR3 sequence is CASSYSRRGATDTQYF. Written as DNA, the CDR3 is TGTGCCAGCAGTTACTCTCGACGGGGGGCCACAGATACGCAGTATTTT.